This TCR beta chain derives from a study of shared clonotypes between healthy human individuals. A split of CD4+ cells into CD45RA+ naive and CD45RA-negative memory subsets was performed. Assay: immunoSEQ multiplex PCR; the TCRdb copy retains only in-frame clones and omits some. The sample has 2.5 million or so clones, over 85% seen once; the top ten hold over 0.12%. With V trimmed by 5 bases and J by 1 base, 11 bases remained unmatched. This CDR3 contains 18 residues. Looked up from germline, CDR1 is SGHVS and CDR2 is FQNEAQ. The source is a man aged 18 to 30 in good health. The sample taken for sequencing was naive CD4+ T cells sorted from blood. The subset was: CD45RA+ positively selected. This chain uses TRBV7-8 with TRBJ2-2, with TRBD2 matching 9 bases. The CDR3 sequence is CASSPRRPAGGNTGELFF. Written as DNA, the CDR3 is TGTGCCAGCAGCCCTAGGAGGCCAGCGGGGGGGAACACCGGGGAGCTGTTTTTT.